This T cell receptor beta chain is drawn from a study of T cell responses to AZD1222 COVID-19 vaccine. The study's findings and limits: Repertoire sampling was restricted to post-peak T cell response timepoints. Donors skewed white British and female; clonal diversity was possibly underestimated. After two AZD1222 doses, spike-specific TCR breadth and depth rose versus day 0. Spike as a whole was targeted by vaccine-associated CD4 TCRs, dominant at 160-218 and 743-854.

In this sample, this clone turned up a few times. Its antigen is as yet unknown. The CDR3 covers 10 residues. Germline V gene sequence: CDR1 DFQATT, CDR2 SNEGSKA (reference sequence). The method was immunoSEQ multiplex PCR; TCRdb's version includes in-frame clones alone and lacks a portion of them. In the table there are about 180,000 clones, roughly 94% of which are singletons. The clonotype comes from an adult who received the AZD1222 COVID-19 vaccine. This specimen consisted of peripheral blood, obtained 28 days after the second AZD1222 dose. The J gene is TRBJ2-1, the V gene TRBV20-1; 9 positions match TRBD1. DNA for the CDR3: TGCAGGGACAGGGGCAATGAGCAGTTCTTC. Protein product: CRDRGNEQFF.